A selection of T cell receptor beta chains follows, all from one sample in a study of blood T cells in healthy people across ages. From the 5' RACE reads, TCRdb called clonotypes with MiXCR, one entry per CDR3 protein. The sample records about 780,000 distinct CDR3 sequences, 46% being singletons. Sequencing input: blood. The receptors come from a man older than 75 in good health. Both conserved end residues are part of each CDR3. A D gene is named only where the DNA matches it firmly. Expanded clones get a size class; other rows say once, few or many, or leave the size out.

>14|few|TRBV7-2|NA|TRBJ2-1
CASSPEGWYNEQFF
TGTGCCAGCAGCCCTGAGGGTTGGTACAATGAGCAGTTCTTC
>14|NA|TRBV4-3|NA|TRBJ2-3
CASSQDLGVDTQYF
TGCGCCAGCAGCCAAGACCTAGGGGTGGATACGCAGTATTTT
>14|NA|TRBV25-1|TRBD2|TRBJ2-7
CASTSGGAFYEQYF
TGTGCCAGCACTAGCGGGGGGGCCTTTTACGAGCAGTACTTC
>17|many|TRBV10-3|TRBD2|TRBJ2-1
CAISESKQTSGGDEQFF
TGTGCCATCAGTGAGTCGAAACAGACTAGCGGGGGCGATGAGCAGTTCTTC
>12|NA|TRBV14|NA|TRBJ2-1
CASSLPASAQFF
TGTGCCAGCAGCCTGCCCGCTAGCGCGCAGTTCTTC
>16|NA|TRBV24-1|NA|TRBJ2-1
CATSDLWRSSYNEQFF
TGTGCCACCAGTGATTTGTGGCGAAGCTCCTACAATGAGCAGTTCTTC
>13|NA|TRBV5-1|NA|TRBJ1-1
CASSLKQGTEAFF
TGCGCCAGCAGCTTGAAACAAGGCACTGAAGCTTTCTTT
>15|many|TRBV9|TRBD2|TRBJ2-7
CASSRRASGPYEQYF
TGTGCCAGCAGCCGAAGGGCTAGCGGGCCCTACGAGCAGTACTTC
>15|NA|TRBV7-2|NA|TRBJ2-5
CASSLIRDHYNEQYF
TGTGCCAGCAGCTTAATCCGGGACCACTACAATGAGCAGTACTTC
>13|NA|TRBV29-1|NA|TRBJ1-1
CSVSGALNTEAFF
TGCAGCGTCTCGGGGGCTTTGAACACTGAAGCTTTCTTT
>15|NA|TRBV12-3/TRBV12-4|NA|TRBJ2-3
CASSVARVRADAEYF
TGTGCCAGCAGTGTAGCCAGGGTAAGAGCAGATGCGGAGTATTTT
>17|NA|TRBV12-3/TRBV12-4|TRBD1|TRBJ2-4
CASSLVLGQVVKNIQYF
TGTGCCAGCAGTTTAGTACTGGGACAGGTGGTCAAAAACATTCAGTACTTC
>15|many|TRBV18|NA|TRBJ2-7
CASSPTRGPSYEQYF
TGTGCCAGCTCCCCCACACGGGGGCCCTCATACGAGCAGTACTTC
>11|few|TRBV20-1|NA|TRBJ2-1
CSAAGRNEQFF
TGCAGTGCAGCTGGACGGAATGAGCAGTTCTTC
>16|NA|TRBV4-1|NA|TRBJ2-3
CASSHPRQDSTDTQYF
TGCGCCAGCAGCCATCCCCGACAGGACAGCACAGATACGCAGTATTTT
>14|NA|TRBV29-1|TRBD1|TRBJ2-1
CSGMGQGTYNEQFF
TGCAGCGGGATGGGACAGGGGACCTACAATGAGCAGTTCTTC
>15|NA|TRBV20-1|TRBD2|TRBJ2-2
CSASPSGRGTGELFF
TGCAGTGCTAGTCCCAGCGGGAGAGGCACCGGGGAGCTGTTTTTT
>15|few|TRBV27|NA|TRBJ2-7
CASRPVDGGRVEQYF
TGTGCCAGCAGGCCCGTTGACGGGGGGCGTGTCGAGCAGTACTTC
>15|NA|TRBV5-1|NA|TRBJ2-7
CASSLDGGAGGEQYF
TGCGCCAGCAGCTTGGATGGCGGGGCTGGAGGCGAGCAGTACTTC
>14|NA|TRBV29-1|NA|TRBJ2-7
CSHTTRQDSYEQYF
TGCAGCCATACCACTAGACAGGACTCCTACGAGCAGTACTTC
>19|NA|TRBV28|TRBD2|TRBJ2-1
CASSSRTSGSLLVFDEQFF
TGTGCCAGCAGCTCTCGGACTAGCGGGAGTCTATTAGTCTTCGATGAGCAGTTCTTC
>18|NA|TRBV20-1|TRBD2|TRBJ2-7
CSARGYFKGTSDSYEQYF
TGCAGTGCTAGAGGGTACTTTAAGGGGACTAGCGACTCCTACGAGCAGTACTTC
>14|NA|TRBV3-1|NA|TRBJ2-2
CASSRSLYTGELFF
TGTGCCAGCAGCCGAAGCTTGTACACCGGGGAGCTGTTTTTT
>15|NA|TRBV20-1|NA|TRBJ2-7
CSAFGGTPDSYEQYF
TGCAGTGCCTTCGGAGGGACTCCCGATTCCTACGAGCAGTACTTC
>15|NA|TRBV20-1|TRBD1|TRBJ2-5
CSASSPTGGAETQYF
TGCAGTGCTAGCTCGCCGACAGGGGGCGCCGAGACCCAGTACTTC
>11|many|TRBV7-9|NA|TRBJ2-7
CASSSVGEQYF
TGTGCCAGCAGCTCCGTCGGGGAGCAGTACTTC
>10|NA|TRBV2|NA|TRBJ2-7
CASRNYEQYF
TGTGCCAGCAGGAACTACGAGCAGTACTTC
>14|NA|TRBV4-3|NA|TRBJ2-1
CASSQEGPNNEQFF
TGCGCCAGCAGCCAGGAAGGACCGAACAATGAGCAGTTCTTC
>15|NA|TRBV29-1|NA|TRBJ2-1
CSGSQRGAPYNEQFF
TGCAGCGGCTCCCAGAGGGGCGCACCCTACAATGAGCAGTTCTTC
>16|few|TRBV12-3/TRBV12-4|TRBD2|TRBJ2-1
CASRPGTSGNYNEQFF
TGTGCCAGCAGACCGGGGACTAGCGGGAACTACAATGAGCAGTTCTTC
>12|few|TRBV29-1|NA|TRBJ2-5
CSVELQQETQYF
TGCAGCGTTGAATTACAGCAAGAGACCCAGTACTTC
>13|few|TRBV28|TRBD1|TRBJ2-5
CASRRTGGETQYF
TGTGCCAGCCGCCGGACAGGGGGCGAGACCCAGTACTTC
>15|many|TRBV20-1|TRBD2|TRBJ2-3
CSAPRTSGSADTQYF
TGCAGTGCTCCTAGGACTAGCGGGAGTGCAGATACGCAGTATTTT
>17|NA|TRBV4-2|TRBD2|TRBJ2-1
CTSSQDAASGRQNEQFF
TGTACCAGCAGCCAAGATGCGGCTAGCGGGAGACAAAATGAGCAGTTCTTC
>14|NA|TRBV6-5|NA|TRBJ1-6
CASSYSGGDSPLHF
TGTGCCAGCAGTTACTCGGGGGGGGATTCACCCCTCCACTTT
>13|NA|TRBV28|NA|TRBJ2-5
CASTGGAGETQYF
TGTGCCAGCACCGGAGGGGCGGGAGAGACCCAGTACTTC
>13|many|TRBV24-1|NA|TRBJ2-7
CATSDTWEDEQYF
TGTGCCACCAGTGATACATGGGAGGACGAGCAGTACTTC
>14|NA|TRBV7-9|TRBD2|TRBJ2-7
CASAGGGRAYEQYF
TGTGCCAGCGCCGGGGGCGGGAGGGCCTACGAGCAGTACTTC
>17|many|TRBV5-1|TRBD2|TRBJ2-3
CASSSLIAGILTDTQYF
TGCGCCAGCAGCTCACTAATAGCGGGAATTCTGACAGATACGCAGTATTTT
>14|NA|TRBV20-1|TRBD1|TRBJ1-2
CSAKPGQGHYGYTF
TGCAGTGCCAAACCGGGACAGGGGCACTATGGCTACACCTTC
>15|few|TRBV12-3/TRBV12-4|NA|TRBJ2-7
CASRTHSEGSYEQYF
TGTGCCAGCAGAACCCACAGCGAGGGGTCCTACGAGCAGTACTTC
>14|NA|TRBV5-1|NA|TRBJ2-1
CASSPTSRGNEQFF
TGCGCCAGCAGCCCCACCTCCCGGGGCAATGAGCAGTTCTTC
>16|NA|TRBV27|TRBD1|TRBJ2-5
CASSPDRGVVQETQYF
TGTGCCAGCAGCCCCGACAGGGGGGTTGTTCAAGAGACCCAGTACTTC
>12|many|TRBV7-9|NA|TRBJ2-7
CASSIQFYEQYF
TGTGCCAGCAGCATACAATTCTACGAGCAGTACTTC
>14|NA|TRBV28|TRBD1|TRBJ1-1
CASSTTDRGAEAFF
TGTGCCAGCAGCACTACGGACAGGGGTGCTGAAGCTTTCTTT